This TCR beta chain was recovered during a study of blood T cell repertoires in COVID-19. For the study at large: Acute and convalescent COVID-19 specimens originated in the United States, Italy and Spain.

Per the original methods: Reference gene primers were amplified, and this amplification served to estimate nucleated cell counts. The table came from immunoSEQ multiplex PCR; TCRdb's copy has only in-frame clones and leaves some out. Clonal size and the V and J genes are those of that table, whereas D and trimming came from the DNA. The table has 120,000 to 150,000 clones, about 82% seen once. The sequenced sample was peripheral blood. This clonotype originated in a middle-aged woman with active or convalescent COVID-19.

Written as DNA, the CDR3 is TGTGCCAGCAGTTCCCACCGGGACAGGGTTCTAAACTATGGCTACACCTTC. Translated, it gives CASSSHRDRVLNYGYTF. The V call is TRBV27, the J call TRBJ1-2; 9 bases are shared with TRBD1. Germline V lookup: CDR1 MNHEY, CDR2 SMNVEV (reference sequence). The V and J ends lost 4 bases and 2 bases, in that order; junction bases with no gene match: 11. The CDR3 sequence is 17 residues long.